What follows are 2 T cell receptor beta chains derived from one specimen sequenced in a study of shared clonotypes between healthy human individuals. Data came from immunoSEQ multiplex PCR; TCRdb stores just in-frame clones and leaves some out. The table has 800,000 or so clones, 96% seen once. The naive CD8 fraction comprised CD45RO-negative cells positively selected for CCR7 and excluded terminally differentiated effector memory CD45RA+ cells. Sequenced: naive CD8+ T cells sorted from blood. The receptors originated from a man aged 25 to 40 in good health.

V and J are TRBV11-2 and TRBJ2-2; maybe TRBD2 (6 bases). This CDR3 contains 16 residues. Trimming removed 7 bases from V and 5 bases from J, with 20 bases in between. In germline, CDR1 is SGHAT, CDR2 FQNNGV. The CDR3 nucleotides are TGTGCCAGCATCGCTGGGATGGCGGGACCGACCGGGGAGCTGTTTTTT. This codes for CASIAGMAGPTGELFF. Based on the CDR3 plus reference TRBV11-2 and TRBJ2-2, the full variable domain is EAGVAQSPRYKIIEKRQSVAFWCNPISGHATLYWYQQILGQGPKLLIQFQNNGVVDDSQLPKDRFSAERLKGVDSTLKIQPAKLEDSAVYLCASIAGMAGPTGELFFGEGSRLTVL.

V usage is TRBV4-1 and J usage is TRBJ2-5; TRBD2 agrees at 9 bases. Trimming removed 6 bases from V and 5 bases from J; junction bases left unmatched: 7. The CDR3 consists of 14 residues. Looked up from germline, CDR1 is MGHRA and CDR2 is YSYEKL. The CDR3 coding sequence is TGCGCCAGCAGTCATAGCGGGAGCGCGGAGACCCAGTACTTC. It is translated as CASSHSGSAETQYF.